This T cell receptor (beta chain) was sequenced during a study of human T cells and chemical hapten exposure. Via MiXCR, TCRdb re-called the RACE reads, giving one row per CDR3 protein. The table shows around 190,000 distinct CDR3 sequences, with approximately 20% occurring only once. As for time point: patch test 1, 2 weeks after DPC sensitization. Described treatment: therapeutic diphenylcyclopropenone sensitization with weekly scalp DPC. Germline V lookup: CDR1 ENHRY, CDR2 SYGVKD. The CDR3 runs to 17 residues. The trim removed 0 bases at V and 0 bases at J, leaving 4 bases unmatched. The origin of this receptor is a woman aged 45-65 years with alopecia areata. Some clones in this sample may be carry-over from other donors' samples. The chain has TRBV10-3 and TRBJ2-3; 9 nucleotides agree with TRBD2. The source material was whole blood, sampled in connection with sensitization to the hapten diphenylcyclopropenone (DPC). The CDR3 sequence: CAISESISGGSTDTQYF. The CDR3 region has the DNA TGTGCCATCAGTGAGTCGATTAGCGGGGGAAGCACAGATACGCAGTATTTT.